Listed here are 10 T cell receptor beta chains from one sample, sequenced in a study of identical twins listed by TCRdb under 2016. Libraries were constructed by 5' RACE. Data came from an Illumina HiSeq 2000. In TCRdb, the public reads were trimmed at Q25 with fastp and aligned with MiXCR, with productive beta chains retained. Each entry is one CDR3 protein sequence, shown with its most common DNA and genes. In all, the sample holds 540,000 or so distinct CDR3 sequences, and under 25% of those were seen once. The ten most abundant clones make up around 0.48% of the sample. These data also formed part of another study, on yellow fever vaccine responses in identical twins.

The specimen was CD4+ T cells sorted from blood. Receptor source: a woman between 18 and 30 years old in good health.

This clonotype was counted a few times. This sequence joins TRBV5-6 and TRBJ2-2, with 7 bases lining up with TRBD2. CDR3 length: 16 amino acids. Germline V gives CDR1 SGHDT, CDR2 YYEEEE. Germline trimming cut 1 base from V and 0 bases from J; bases unmatched to any gene: 3. The CDR3 nucleotides are TGTGCCAGCAGCTTGCCAACTAGCGCGAACACCGGGGAGCTGTTTTTT. This sequence encodes CASSLPTSANTGELFF.

This clonotype has only a few counts. The CDR3 DNA reads as TGCAGTGCTGGAACGGGACTAGCGGGTTTTTTCGAGCAGTACTTC. Translated, it gives CSAGTGLAGFFEQYF. The gene calls are TRBV20-1 and TRBJ2-7; 12 bases align to TRBD2. The CDR3 covers 15 residues. The J segment lost 6 bases and the V segment lost 5 bases, leaving 11 bases of the junction unmatched. Looked up from germline, CDR1 is DFQATT and CDR2 is SNEGSKA (reference sequence).

This clonotype occurred a few times. The rearrangement links TRBV29-1 to TRBJ1-6; D unresolved. The CDR3 runs to 13 residues. The ends were cut back, 4 bases at V and 3 bases at J, with 7 bases in the middle. The germline V gene has CDR1 SQVTM and CDR2 ANQGSEA. The DNA for the CDR3 is TGCAGCGTTGCGACGCACTATAATTCACCCCTCCACTTT. Translating gives CSVATHYNSPLHF.

This clonotype turned up a few times. The V call is TRBV18, the J call TRBJ2-2; maybe TRBD1 (6 bases). Germline-derived CDR1 and CDR2 are KGHSH and LQKENI. Trimming took 1 base from V and 8 from J, leaving 11 bases between them. This CDR3 is 14 amino acids long. The CDR3, as DNA: TGTGCCAGCTCACCACAACAGGGACCGGGGGAGCTGTTTTTT. This gives the protein CASSPQQGPGELFF.

This chain joins TRBV6-2 or TRBV6-3 and TRBJ2-5; D possibly corresponds to TRBD1 (5 bases). Trimming removed 3 bases at V and 4 bases at J, with 12 bases between. The CDR3 spans 14 residues. Per germline, CDR1 MNHEY and CDR2 SVGEGT. The CDR3 DNA follows: TGTGCCAGCAGTTATAGGGGCAGAAGAGAGACCCAGTACTTC. As protein: CASSYRGRRETQYF.

This clonotype has just a few counts. This chain links TRBV5-5 with TRBJ2-7; the D is unclear. There are 13 residues in the CDR3. With 3 bases removed from V and 4 bases from J, the gap between germline ends came to 11 bases. The germline V gene encodes CDR1 SGHKS and CDR2 YYEKEE (reference sequence). The DNA for the CDR3 is TGTGCCAGCAGCTATGAAGGCAGGTACGAGCAGTACTTC. Translating gives CASSYEGRYEQYF.

A few counts support this clonotype. The chain carries TRBV6-5 and TRBJ2-3, with D unresolved. The V and J ends lost 4 bases and 1 base respectively, with 9 bases between them. Germline V gives CDR1 MNHEY, CDR2 SVGAGI. The CDR3 extends over 14 amino acids. Here the CDR3 DNA reads TGTGCCAGCAGTTGGGGTGCGGGCACAGATACGCAGTATTTT. Protein: CASSWGAGTDTQYF.

The rearrangement uses TRBV20-1 and TRBJ2-7; no firm D call. Germline V gene data show CDR1 as DFQATT and CDR2 as SNEGSKA (reference sequence). The CDR3 has 11 residues. The CDR3 is CSGISSYEQYV. DNA of the CDR3: TGCAGCGGTATTAGCTCCTACGAGCAGTACGTC.

The V and J genes are TRBV29-1 and TRBJ2-3; 9 positions match TRBD2. J was trimmed by 0 bases and V by 2 bases; bases with no gene match: 3. Germline loops: CDR1 SQVTM, CDR2 ANQGSEA. The CDR3 loop spans 15 amino acids. The CDR3 sequence is CSVERSGGSTDTQYF. The CDR3 nucleotides read TGCAGCGTTGAACGGAGCGGGGGGAGCACAGATACGCAGTATTTT.

This clonotype was counted only a few times. The J gene is TRBJ1-5, the V gene TRBV29-1, with 9 positions matching TRBD1. Looked up from germline, CDR1 is SQVTM and CDR2 is ANQGSEA. Losses at the gene ends were 6 bases for V and 5 bases for J; bases not matched to a gene: 11. The CDR3 runs to 15 residues. CDR3 coding DNA: TGCAGCGTAATCTCCGGGACAGGGTTTGATCAGCCCCAGCATTTT. Its protein is CSVISGTGFDQPQHF.